The 24 T cell receptor beta chains below all came from one sample that was sequenced in a study of shared clonotypes between healthy human individuals. Here immunoSEQ multiplex PCR was the method, and the copy in TCRdb shows in-frame clones only, minus some. The table includes just over 2,000,000 clones, about 95% detected once. What was sequenced was naive CD4+ T cells sorted from blood. As to subset: CD45RA+ positively selected. Receptors were obtained from a man aged 18-30 years in good health.

This chain joins TRBV19 and TRBJ2-5; D gene ambiguous. Germline CDR1 reads LNHDA; CDR2 reads SQIVND (reference sequence). The CDR3 contains 13 residues. The germline V and J ends were trimmed by 10 bases and 5 bases, with 17 bases remaining between them. CDR3 loop: CATQSAPRETQYF. In DNA, the CDR3 is TGTGCCACCCAATCGGCCCCTAGGGAGACCCAGTACTTC.

In this sample, this clone turned up once. This could be a read error, since a much larger clone is one nucleotide away. This sequence joins TRBV10-3 and TRBJ1-4; 7 bases map to TRBD1. This CDR3 contains 15 residues. The ends lost 6 bases at V and 3 bases at J; junction bases unmatched: 7. CDR1 and CDR2 from the germline V gene are ENHRY and SYGVKD. The CDR3: CAISLDRAANEKLFF. The CDR3 nucleotides are TGTGCCATCAGCCTCGACAGGGCAGCTAATGAAAAACTGTTTTTT.

V usage is TRBV6-5 and J usage is TRBJ1-6; 11 bases agree with TRBD1. The trim removed 4 bases at V and 9 bases at J, leaving 5 bases unmatched. This CDR3 is 15 amino acids long. CDR1 MNHEY and CDR2 SVGAGI come from the germline V gene. DNA for the CDR3: TGTGCCAGCAGTTCACCGGGACAGGGGGGTTCACCCCTCCACTTT. This translates into CASSSPGQGGSPLHF.

V is TRBV7-6 and J is TRBJ2-5, with D tentatively TRBD1 or TRBD2 (5 bases each). CDR1 and CDR2 (germline): SGHVS, FNYEAQ. V lost 5 bases, J lost 2 bases, and 15 bases lay in between. The CDR3 loop spans 15 amino acids. The DNA of the CDR3 is TGTGCCAGCAGCAACCGGGGCGAACCGCAAGAGACCCAGTACTTC. This translates into CASSNRGEPQETQYF. Combining the CDR3 with reference TRBV7-6 and TRBJ2-5 gives the whole variable domain GAGVSQSPRYKVTKRGQDVALRCDPISGHVSLYWYRQALGQGPEFLTYFNYEAQQDKSGLPNDRFSAERPEGSISTLTIQRTEQRDSAMYRCASSNRGEPQETQYFGPGTRLLVL.

This chain uses TRBV10-3 with TRBJ2-7; D not certain. The CDR3 has 13 amino acids. Germline V CDR1 and CDR2: ENHRY, SYGVKD. V dropped 6 bases and J dropped 0 bases, with 9 bases sitting between them. CDR3 sequence: CAIRAADSYEQYF. The CDR3 DNA reads TGTGCCATCAGGGCGGCCGACTCCTACGAGCAGTACTTC.

V is TRBV7-9 and J is TRBJ2-7, with 9 bases identical to TRBD1. V dropped 7 bases and J dropped 1; count of bases not matched to a gene: 11. This CDR3 is built from 16 residues. The V gene's germline CDR1 is SEHNR and CDR2 FQNEAQ (reference sequence). The DNA for the CDR3 is TGTGCCAGCACCCTAACCGGGACAGGGTGGTCCTACGAGCAGTACTTC. The encoded protein is CASTLTGTGWSYEQYF.

The V gene is TRBV5-1, the J gene TRBJ2-3; possible D gene TRBD2, 5 bases. The CDR3 consists of 12 residues. CDR1 and CDR2 (germline): SGHRS, YFSETQ. V was shortened by 3 bases and J by 5 bases, with 7 bases between the two germline ends. The CDR3 here is CASSYGLDTQYF. Here the CDR3 DNA reads TGCGCCAGCAGCTACGGACTAGATACGCAGTATTTT.

The chain employs TRBV2 and TRBJ2-3, with D tentatively TRBD1 or TRBD2 (5 bases each). Trimming pared 6 bases from V and 6 bases from J, leaving 16 bases between. Germline V gene sequence: CDR1 SNHLY, CDR2 FYNNEI. This CDR3 is 14 amino acids long. DNA of the CDR3: TGTGCCAGCAGGAAAGGGACCCTGTGGGATACGCAGTATTTT. It yields the protein CASRKGTLWDTQYF.

The chain employs TRBV2 and TRBJ2-7, with 11 nucleotides matching TRBD1. This CDR3 has 14 amino acids. Germline lookup yields CDR1 SNHLY and CDR2 FYNNEI. J gave up 3 bases and V 8 bases, and 6 bases lay outside the gene matches. The CDR3 sequence: CASWTGTGGYEQYF. CDR3 nucleotides: TGTGCCAGCTGGACCGGGACAGGGGGCTACGAGCAGTACTTC.

This chain joins TRBV7-2 and TRBJ2-2; 7 bases agree with TRBD2. CDR1 SGHTA and CDR2 FQGNSA come from the germline V gene. The CDR3 extends over 17 amino acids. Trimming cost V 4 bases and J 4 bases; bases outside gene matches: 12. CDR3: CASSSSQREPPTGELFF. The CDR3, as DNA: TGTGCCAGCAGCTCATCCCAGCGGGAACCCCCCACCGGGGAGCTGTTTTTT.

Turning to this clone: At the DNA level, this CDR3 is encoded by other sequences in the same sample as well. The chain links TRBV9 to TRBJ1-4, with D unresolved. Germline values: CDR1 SGDLS, CDR2 YYNGEE. V dropped 0 bases and J dropped 5 bases, with 8 bases sitting between them. There are 14 residues in the CDR3. CDR3 sequence: CASSVAPTNEKLFF. The CDR3 region has the DNA TGTGCCAGCAGCGTAGCACCGACGAATGAAAAACTGTTTTTT.

This clone was recorded only once. This CDR3 is also generated by other DNA sequences in the sample. V gene TRBV6-5 combines with J gene TRBJ2-7, with TRBD2 matching 8 bases. The CDR3 is 13 residues long. Trimming cost V 7 bases and J 1 base; bases outside gene matches: 3. Germline V gives CDR1 MNHEY, CDR2 SVGAGI. This CDR3 reads CASTAGGSYEQYF. Here the CDR3 DNA reads TGTGCCAGCACGGCGGGGGGATCCTACGAGCAGTACTTC.

This CDR3 reads CASSSMGQGPYEQYF. CDR3 bases: TGTGCCAGCAGTTCCATGGGACAGGGTCCCTACGAGCAGTACTTC. The genes are TRBV6-6 and TRBJ2-7; TRBD1 matches 9 bases. This CDR3 is 15 amino acids long. With V trimmed by 4 bases and J by 2 bases, 6 bases remained unmatched. Germline V gene lookup returns CDR1 MNHNY and CDR2 SVGAGI (reference sequence).

The J gene is TRBJ2-5, the V gene TRBV7-9; D may be TRBD2 (6 bases). The ends were cut back, 4 bases at V and 2 bases at J, with 14 bases in the middle. This CDR3 comprises 15 residues. Germline CDR1 is SEHNR and CDR2 is FQNEAQ (reference sequence). The CDR3 DNA reads as TGTGCCAGCAGCTCCGGACTACCGGGGCAAGAGACCCAGTACTTC. Protein product: CASSSGLPGQETQYF.

This clone was counted once. This chain joins TRBV10-2 and TRBJ2-5, with TRBD2 matching 12 bases. The V segment lost 3 bases and the J segment 5 bases; nucleotides outside the gene matches: 7. The length of the CDR3 is 16 residues. The germline V gene encodes CDR1 WSHSY and CDR2 SAAADI. The CDR3 DNA sequence: TGCGCCAGCAGTGACTTGGGACTAGCGGGTGGGGAGACCCAGTACTTC. As protein: CASSDLGLAGGETQYF.

This clone was observed once. The chain has TRBV7-8 and TRBJ2-3; D is perhaps TRBD1 or TRBD2 (6 bases each). The CDR3 is 16 amino acids. V lost 4 bases and J 5 bases, leaving 19 bases between the germline ends. Germline CDR1 SGHVS, CDR2 FQNEAQ. The CDR3 is CASSSTPWGAGDTQYF. The DNA of the CDR3 is TGTGCCAGCAGCTCCACCCCTTGGGGGGCTGGAGATACGCAGTATTTT.

This chain links TRBV28 with TRBJ1-5, with D perhaps matching TRBD1 (5 bases). CDR3 size: 13 residues. V lost 4 bases to trimming and J lost 7 bases, with 11 bases between them. The V gene's germline CDR1 is MDHEN and CDR2 SYDVKM. Here the CDR3 reads CASSSSQGQPQHF. The CDR3 bases are TGTGCCAGCAGTTCCTCTCAGGGCCAGCCCCAGCATTTT.

The genes are TRBV7-2 and TRBJ1-2; TRBD1 might be the D (6 bases). Germline loops: CDR1 SGHTA, CDR2 FQGNSA. Trimming removed 1 base at V and 4 bases at J, with 13 bases between. There are 15 residues in the CDR3. CDR3 nucleotides: TGTGCCAGCAGCTTAGTAACAGGGAAAGGCTATGGCTACACCTTC. It yields the protein CASSLVTGKGYGYTF.

This chain uses TRBV28 with TRBJ2-2; D tentatively reads TRBD1 or TRBD2 (5 bases each). This CDR3 has 12 amino acids. Germline V CDR1 and CDR2: MDHEN, SYDVKM. Trimming took 8 bases from V and 7 from J, leaving 11 bases between them. The CDR3 nucleotides read TGTGCCAGCGGGGGTTACATCGGGGAGCTGTTTTTT. This translates into CASGGYIGELFF.

This clone was seen a single time. This sample includes further DNA sequences coding for the same CDR3. Written as DNA, the CDR3 is TGTGCCAGCAGCCCTCGGACGGTGAACACTGAAGCTTTCTTT. Its protein is CASSPRTVNTEAFF. The chain carries TRBV9 and TRBJ1-1; D gene ambiguous. The germline V gene encodes CDR1 SGDLS and CDR2 YYNGEE. The CDR3 totals 14 residues. The V end lost 4 bases, the J end lost 0 bases, and 10 bases lay between the germline ends.

This clone was seen just once. This chain links TRBV12-5 with TRBJ2-3, with TRBD1 matching 11 bases. J lost 1 base, V lost 5 bases, and 5 bases had no gene match. The CDR3 covers 16 residues. Germline CDR1 and CDR2: LGHNT and FRNRAP. The CDR3 nucleotides are TGTGCTAGTGGTCTCGGGACAGGGGGGGGCACAGATACGCAGTATTTT. It codes for CASGLGTGGGTDTQYF.

The rearrangement joins TRBV5-1 to TRBJ1-3; unclear D gene. Germline values: CDR1 SGHRS, CDR2 YFSETQ. The CDR3 runs 14 residues. Trimming shortened V by 0 bases and J by 2 bases, and 6 bases separated the two germline ends. The CDR3 reads CASSLVGTGNTIYF. CDR3 nucleotide sequence: TGCGCCAGCAGCTTGGTGGGGACTGGAAACACCATATATTTT.

The rearrangement joins TRBV29-1 to TRBJ2-5, with D tentatively TRBD1 or TRBD2 (5 bases each). V lost 4 bases, J lost 5 bases, and 20 bases lay in between. The germline CDR1 and CDR2 sequences are SQVTM and ANQGSEA. CDR3 length: 15 amino acids. Here the CDR3 DNA reads TGCAGCGTTGGAGTGGGTGGGGGACCCGGGGAGACCCAGTACTTC. This encodes CSVGVGGGPGETQYF.

The rearrangement uses TRBV2 and TRBJ1-1, with a tentative D call TRBD1 (6 bases). The length of the CDR3 is 17 residues. Germline V CDR1 and CDR2: SNHLY, FYNNEI. Trimming removed 4 bases at V and 2 bases at J, with 20 bases between. CDR3 region: CASSARRQGTTNTEAFF. CDR3 nucleotides: TGTGCCAGCAGTGCCCGCCGCCAGGGGACGACCAACACTGAAGCTTTCTTT.